This TCR beta chain emerged from a study of persistence of HIV-infected CD4 T cells. Cells were stimulated with CMV-infected fibroblast lysates at 10 ug/mL. Memory cells lacking CD40L and CD69 with high CD45RO were sorted. A note on this clone: What it binds is not known.

The libraries were made with immunoSEQ version 4 in survey mode. Sequencing used immunoSEQ multiplex PCR; TCRdb keeps in-frame clones, though not all of them. This table has some 41,000 clones, about 85% appearing once. Germline V gives CDR1 MNHEY, CDR2 SVGAGI. The CDR3 is 12 amino acids. V shed 6 bases and J shed 8 bases, with 11 bases lying between them. The chain uses TRBV6-5 and TRBJ2-1, with D possibly matching TRBD2 (6 bases). The sample in question was CD4+ T cells sorted from PBMCs after 18-hour stimulation, obtained from a patient who received antiretroviral therapy. This receptor was taken from an adult man with HIV who was CMV-seropositive. CDR3 sequence (DNA): TGTGCCAGCAGAATCCAGCGGGATGAGCAGTTCTTC. The encoded protein is CASRIQRDEQFF.